This TCR beta chain comes out of a study of technical replicates of blood from several donors. The CDR3 extends over 15 amino acids. After removal of 4 bases from V and 4 bases from J, the junction contained 2 bases not matched to a gene. CDR1 is MNHNS, CDR2 SASEGT, per germline. Using immunoSEQ multiplex PCR, the repertoire was profiled, and TCRdb retains in-frame clones only, with some absent. Of around 83,000 clones in the sample, 85% to 95% were seen once. The chain employs TRBV6-1 and TRBJ2-3; TRBD2 matches at 13 bases. Sequenced material: T cells isolated from PBMCs. The sequence came from a human donor in good health. The CDR3 spells CASSGLAGGPDTQYF. For the CDR3, the DNA is TGTGCCAGCAGTGGACTAGCGGGAGGACCAGATACGCAGTATTTT.